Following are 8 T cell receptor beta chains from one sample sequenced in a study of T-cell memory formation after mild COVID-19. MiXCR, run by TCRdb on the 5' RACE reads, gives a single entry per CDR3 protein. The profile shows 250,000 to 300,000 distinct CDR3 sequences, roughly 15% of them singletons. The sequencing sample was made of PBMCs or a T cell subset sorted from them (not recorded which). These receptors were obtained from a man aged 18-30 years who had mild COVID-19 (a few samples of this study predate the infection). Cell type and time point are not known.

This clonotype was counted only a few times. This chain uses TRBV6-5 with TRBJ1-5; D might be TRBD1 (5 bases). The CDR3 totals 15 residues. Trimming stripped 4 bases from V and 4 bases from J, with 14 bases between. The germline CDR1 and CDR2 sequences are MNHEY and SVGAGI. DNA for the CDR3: TGTGCCAGCAGTTTCACCCACGGGGGAAATCAGCCCCAGCATTTT. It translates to CASSFTHGGNQPQHF.

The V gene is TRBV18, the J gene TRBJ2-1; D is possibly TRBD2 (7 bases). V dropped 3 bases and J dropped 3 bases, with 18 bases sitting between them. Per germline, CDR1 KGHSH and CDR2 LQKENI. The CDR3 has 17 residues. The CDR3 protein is CASSPNSGAGDYNEQFF. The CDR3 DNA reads TGTGCCAGCTCACCCAACTCAGGGGCGGGGGACTACAATGAGCAGTTCTTC.

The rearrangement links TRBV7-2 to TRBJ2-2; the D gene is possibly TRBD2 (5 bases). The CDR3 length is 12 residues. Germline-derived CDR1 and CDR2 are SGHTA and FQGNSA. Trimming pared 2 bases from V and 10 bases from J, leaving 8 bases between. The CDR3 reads CASSLSRAELFF. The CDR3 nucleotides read TGTGCCAGCAGCTTATCGAGGGCGGAGCTGTTTTTT.

The DNA for the CDR3 is TGTGCCAGCAGCTTAGATCTAGCGGGGGGTCGCGTCGGGGAGCTGTTTTTT. Protein sequence: CASSLDLAGGRVGELFF. The chain couples TRBV7-2 to TRBJ2-2; 11 nucleotides line up with TRBD2. The CDR3 runs to 17 residues. Germline loops: CDR1 SGHTA, CDR2 FQGNSA. V lost 1 base and J lost 7; bases outside the gene matches: 8.

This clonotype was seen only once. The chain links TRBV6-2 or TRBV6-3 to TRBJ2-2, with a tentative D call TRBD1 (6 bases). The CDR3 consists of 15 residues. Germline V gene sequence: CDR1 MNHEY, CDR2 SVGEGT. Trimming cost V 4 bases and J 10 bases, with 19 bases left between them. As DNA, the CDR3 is TGTGCCAGCAGTTGGTACAGGGAACAGTACGTGGAGCTGTTTTTT. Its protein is CASSWYREQYVELFF.

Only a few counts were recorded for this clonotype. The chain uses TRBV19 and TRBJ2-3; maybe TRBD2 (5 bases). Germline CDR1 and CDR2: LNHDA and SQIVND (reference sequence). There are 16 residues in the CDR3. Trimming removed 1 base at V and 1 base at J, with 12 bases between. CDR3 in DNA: TGTGCCAGTAGTATAGGGAGGAATAAACGCACAGATACGCAGTATTTT. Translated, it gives CASSIGRNKRTDTQYF. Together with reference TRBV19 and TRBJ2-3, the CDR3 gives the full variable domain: DGGITQSPKYLFRKEGQNVTLSCEQNLNHDAMYWYRQDPGQGLRLIYYSQIVNDFQKGDIAEGYSVSREKKESFPLTVTSAQKNPTAFYLCASSIGRNKRTDTQYFGPGTRLTVL.

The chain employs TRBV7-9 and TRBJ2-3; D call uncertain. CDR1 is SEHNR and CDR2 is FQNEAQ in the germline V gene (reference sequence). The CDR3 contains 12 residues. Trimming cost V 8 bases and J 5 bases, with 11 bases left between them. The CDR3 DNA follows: TGTGCCAGCGGTCGTAAGATAGATACGCAGTATTTT. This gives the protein CASGRKIDTQYF.

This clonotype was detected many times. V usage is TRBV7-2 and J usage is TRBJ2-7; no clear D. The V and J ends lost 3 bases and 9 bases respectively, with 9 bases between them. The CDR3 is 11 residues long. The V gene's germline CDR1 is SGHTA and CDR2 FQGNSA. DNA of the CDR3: TGTGCCAGCAGCTTCCAGTGGGTGCAGTACTTC. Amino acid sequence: CASSFQWVQYF.